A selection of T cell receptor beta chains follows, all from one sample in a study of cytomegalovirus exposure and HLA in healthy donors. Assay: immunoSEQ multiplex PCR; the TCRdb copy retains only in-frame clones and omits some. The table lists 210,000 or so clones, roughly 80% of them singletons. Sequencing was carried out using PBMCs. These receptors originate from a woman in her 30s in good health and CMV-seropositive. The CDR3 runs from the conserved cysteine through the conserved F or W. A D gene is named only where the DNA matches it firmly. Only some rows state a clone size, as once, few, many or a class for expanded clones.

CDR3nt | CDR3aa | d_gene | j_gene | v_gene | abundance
TGTGCCAGCCAGGACAGGGGTATTACCGGGGAGCTGTTTTTT | CASQDRGITGELFF | TRBD1 | TRBJ2-2 | TRBV2 | -
TGCGCCAGCAGCCAGCTGCAGCGGGAGGGGTGGGAGCAGTACTTC | CASSQLQREGWEQYF | TRBD2 | TRBJ2-7 | TRBV4-1 | -
TGTGCCAGTAGTCCTACGAGGGTTCAGCCCCAGCATTTT | CASSPTRVQPQHF | - | TRBJ1-5 | TRBV19 | -
TGTGCCAGCAGCTCGAACGCTGCAGGGGGCAATGAGCAGTTCTTC | CASSSNAAGGNEQFF | TRBD1 | TRBJ2-1 | TRBV11-3 | -
TGTGCCAGCAGTTTCGGACTAGCCTACAATGAGCAGTTCTTC | CASSFGLAYNEQFF | TRBD2 | TRBJ2-1 | TRBV28 | -
TGTGCCAGCAGCTTAGTTTCGAGACTAGCGAAAAACATTCAGTACTTC | CASSLVSRLAKNIQYF | TRBD2 | TRBJ2-4 | TRBV7-8 | -
TGCAGCGTTGGACAGGGGGGAGCAGATACGCAGTATTTT | CSVGQGGADTQYF | TRBD1 | TRBJ2-3 | TRBV29-1 | -
TGTGCCAGCAGCGTCGACAGGGGGCTAACTGGCTACACCTTC | CASSVDRGLTGYTF | TRBD1 | TRBJ1-2 | TRBV7-2 | -
TGTGCTAGTGGTTCGTCGTTCGGGGAGGTAGATACGCAGTATTTT | CASGSSFGEVDTQYF | - | TRBJ2-3 | TRBV12-5 | once
TGTGCCTGGGATCTTAAGGGGACAGGGGGAATCTATGGCTACACCTTC | CAWDLKGTGGIYGYTF | TRBD1 | TRBJ1-2 | TRBV30 | once
TGTGCCAGCATTAGGGGGCTAAATGAGCAGTTCTTC | CASIRGLNEQFF | TRBD1 | TRBJ2-1 | TRBV5-8 | many
TGTGCCAGAAGCAGAGACAGGGCCTACGAGCAGTACTTC | CARSRDRAYEQYF | TRBD1 | TRBJ2-7 | TRBV5-3 | -
TGTGCCACCAGCGTCCGGACTAGCGGGAGGGAGCAGTACTTC | CATSVRTSGREQYF | TRBD2 | TRBJ2-7 | TRBV15 | -
TGTGCCAGCAGCTTGGTAGGGACAGGGCCTCGGGAGCAGTTCTTC | CASSLVGTGPREQFF | TRBD1 | TRBJ2-1 | TRBV5-5 | once
TGTGCCAGCAGTGAAGACGTCTTGAGCTACGAGCAGTACTTC | CASSEDVLSYEQYF | - | TRBJ2-7 | TRBV6-1 | few
TGTGCCAGCAGCTCATCACGGGGGGGGAACACTGAAGCTTTCTTT | CASSSSRGGNTEAFF | - | TRBJ1-1 | TRBV7-2 | -
TGTGCCAGCAGTGAAGTTGCAGGGGCGGGTAACACTGAAGCTTTCTTT | CASSEVAGAGNTEAFF | - | TRBJ1-1 | TRBV6-1 | -
TGTGCCAGCGGACAACAGGGGCCGAGGACTGAAGCTTTCTTT | CASGQQGPRTEAFF | TRBD1 | TRBJ1-1 | TRBV28 | -
TGTGCCAGCAGAGGACAGGGGGTACTTGAATACTTC | CASRGQGVLEYF | TRBD1 | TRBJ2-7 | TRBV2 | -
TGTGCCAGCAGCCCTGGGACAGGACATGCTAACTATGGCTACACCTTC | CASSPGTGHANYGYTF | TRBD1 | TRBJ1-2 | TRBV5-8 | -
TGCGCCAGCAGCGGGGGTGGGGGCGGAAATGAGCAGTTCTTC | CASSGGGGGNEQFF | - | TRBJ2-1 | TRBV5-1 | -
TGTGCCAGCAGCTTCGGGACAGCGAACACTGAAGCTTTCTTT | CASSFGTANTEAFF | TRBD1 | TRBJ1-1 | TRBV7-3 | -
TGTGCCAGCAGCCGGGACAGGGAAAGGGCAAGGGGTCAGCCCCAGCATTTT | CASSRDRERARGQPQHF | TRBD1 | TRBJ1-5 | TRBV9 | -
TGTGCCAGCAGCTTGGTGACTAGCGGGCCCTACGAGCAGTACTTC | CASSLVTSGPYEQYF | TRBD2 | TRBJ2-7 | TRBV5-4 | -
TGTGCCAGCGATTCCAGGGGGCGAGCTAACTATGGCTACACCTTC | CASDSRGRANYGYTF | TRBD1 | TRBJ1-2 | TRBV6-5 | -
TGCGCCAGCAGCGGAGAACCGGGATCTTCCTACGAGCAGTACTTC | CASSGEPGSSYEQYF | - | TRBJ2-7 | TRBV5-1 | -
TGTGCCAGCCGCGGACAGGGGAATTCTGGAAACACCATATATTTT | CASRGQGNSGNTIYF | TRBD1 | TRBJ1-3 | TRBV28 | once
TGTGCCAGCAGCTTAGAAGCGTCATACCGCGGGCAGTACTTC | CASSLEASYRGQYF | - | TRBJ2-7 | TRBV11-2 | -
TGCGCCAGCAGCTTGGGGTTAGGGGTCGAGACCCAGTACTTC | CASSLGLGVETQYF | - | TRBJ2-5 | TRBV5-1 | -
TGTGCCAGCCTCGCCAAAAACATTCAGTACTTC | CASLAKNIQYF | - | TRBJ2-4 | TRBV25-1 | few
TGTGCCAGCTCACTCCGTCCGGACAGGGGCGGCAACGGCTACACCTTC | CASSLRPDRGGNGYTF | TRBD1 | TRBJ1-2 | TRBV18 | -